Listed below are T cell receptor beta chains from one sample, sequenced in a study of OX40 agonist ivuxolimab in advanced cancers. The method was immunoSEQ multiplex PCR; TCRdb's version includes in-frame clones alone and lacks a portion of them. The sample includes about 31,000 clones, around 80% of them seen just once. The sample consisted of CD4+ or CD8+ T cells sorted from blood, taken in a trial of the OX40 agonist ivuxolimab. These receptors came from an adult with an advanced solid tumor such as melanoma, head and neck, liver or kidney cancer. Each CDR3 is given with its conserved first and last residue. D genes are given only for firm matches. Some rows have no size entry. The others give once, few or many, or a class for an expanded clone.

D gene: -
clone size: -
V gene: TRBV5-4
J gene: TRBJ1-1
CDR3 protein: CASSSVSEVAEAFF
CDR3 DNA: TGTGCCAGCAGCTCCGTCAGTGAGGTCGCTGAAGCTTTCTTT

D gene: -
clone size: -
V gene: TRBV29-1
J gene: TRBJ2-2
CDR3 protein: CSVGPSGTGELFF
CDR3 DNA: TGCAGCGTCGGGCCTTCTGGGACCGGGGAGCTGTTTTTT

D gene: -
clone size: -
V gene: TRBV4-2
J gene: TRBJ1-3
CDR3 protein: CASSSGNTIYF
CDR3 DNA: TGTGCCAGCAGCTCCGGAAACACCATATATTTT

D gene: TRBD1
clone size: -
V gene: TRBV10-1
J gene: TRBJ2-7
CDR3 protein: CASGRGTEQYF
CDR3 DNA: TGCGCCAGCGGTAGAGGGACAGAACAGTACTTC

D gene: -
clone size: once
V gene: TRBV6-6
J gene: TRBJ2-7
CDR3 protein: CASSFGQRPYEQYF
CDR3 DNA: TGTGCCAGCAGCTTCGGACAGAGACCCTACGAGCAGTACTTC

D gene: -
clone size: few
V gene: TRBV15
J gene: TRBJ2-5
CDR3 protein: CATSRDVETQYF
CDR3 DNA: TGTGCCACCAGCAGAGATGTCGAGACCCAGTACTTC

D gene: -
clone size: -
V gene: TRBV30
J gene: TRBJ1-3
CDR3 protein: CAWSVYTSIGNTIYF
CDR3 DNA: TGTGCCTGGAGTGTATATACTAGTATTGGAAACACCATATATTTT

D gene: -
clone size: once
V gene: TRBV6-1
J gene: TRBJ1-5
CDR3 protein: CASSEAGIGGNQPQHF
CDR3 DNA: TGTGCCAGCAGTGAAGCGGGGATCGGGGGCAATCAGCCCCAGCATTTT

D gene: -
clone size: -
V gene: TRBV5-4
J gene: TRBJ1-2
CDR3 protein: CAGGQRGVYGYTF
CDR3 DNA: TGTGCCGGAGGACAGAGAGGGGTCTATGGCTACACCTTC

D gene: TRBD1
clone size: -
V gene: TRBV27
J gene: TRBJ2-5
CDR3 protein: CASSTGTGGVETQYF
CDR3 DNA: TGTGCCAGCAGTACCGGGACAGGGGGCGTAGAGACCCAGTACTTC

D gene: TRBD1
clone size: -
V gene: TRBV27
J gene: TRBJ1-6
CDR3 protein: CATTTGGSYNSPLHF
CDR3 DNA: TGTGCCACCACGACAGGGGGCTCCTATAATTCACCCCTCCACTTT

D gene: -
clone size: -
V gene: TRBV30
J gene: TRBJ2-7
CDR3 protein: CAWSVLGPGEQYF
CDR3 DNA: TGTGCCTGGAGTGTACTGGGCCCCGGAGAGCAGTACTTC

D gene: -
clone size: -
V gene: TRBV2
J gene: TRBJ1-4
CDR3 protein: CASQENIPFEEKLFF
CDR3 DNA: TGTGCCAGCCAGGAGAACATCCCGTTTGAGGAAAAACTGTTTTTT

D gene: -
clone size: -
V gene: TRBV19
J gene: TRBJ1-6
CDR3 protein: CASRPGSDSPLHF
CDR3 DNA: TGTGCCAGTAGGCCGGGATCGGATTCACCCCTCCACTTT

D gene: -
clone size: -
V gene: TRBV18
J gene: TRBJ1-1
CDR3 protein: CASSYRGRVEAFF
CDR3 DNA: TGTGCCAGCTCATATAGGGGAAGGGTAGAAGCTTTCTTT

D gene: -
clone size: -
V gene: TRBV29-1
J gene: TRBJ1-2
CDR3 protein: CSVGGERYGYTF
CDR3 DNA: TGCAGCGTTGGTGGGGAGCGGTATGGCTACACCTTC

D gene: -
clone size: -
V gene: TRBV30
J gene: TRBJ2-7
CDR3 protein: CAWSPGWGRSYEQYF
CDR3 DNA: TGTGCCTGGAGCCCAGGGTGGGGCCGTTCCTACGAGCAGTACTTC

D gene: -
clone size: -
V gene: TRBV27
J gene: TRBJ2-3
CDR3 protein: CASSPRLQSRGTDTQYF
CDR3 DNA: TGTGCCAGCAGCCCGCGGCTTCAATCAAGGGGCACAGATACGCAGTATTTT

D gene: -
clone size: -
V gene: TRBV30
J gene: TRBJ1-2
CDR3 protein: CAWSVSIGSYGYTF
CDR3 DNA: TGTGCCTGGAGTGTATCAATTGGGAGCTATGGCTACACCTTC

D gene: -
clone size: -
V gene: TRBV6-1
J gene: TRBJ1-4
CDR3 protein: CASSEVTGTNEKLFF
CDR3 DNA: TGTGCCAGCAGTGAAGTAACAGGGACTAATGAAAAACTGTTTTTT

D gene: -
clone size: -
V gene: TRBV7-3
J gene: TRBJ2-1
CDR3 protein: CASSLTNEQFF
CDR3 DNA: TGTGCCAGCAGCCTTACTAATGAGCAGTTCTTC

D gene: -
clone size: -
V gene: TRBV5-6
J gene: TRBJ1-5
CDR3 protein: CASSLGYSNQPQHF
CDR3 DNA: TGTGCCAGCAGCTTGGGTTATAGCAATCAGCCCCAGCATTTT

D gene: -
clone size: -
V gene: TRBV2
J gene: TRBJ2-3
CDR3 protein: CASKSGRGDTQYF
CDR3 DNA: TGTGCCAGCAAATCGGGGCGAGGAGATACGCAGTATTTT

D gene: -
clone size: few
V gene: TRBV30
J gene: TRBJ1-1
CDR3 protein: CAWKDTEAFF
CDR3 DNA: TGTGCCTGGAAGGACACTGAAGCTTTCTTT

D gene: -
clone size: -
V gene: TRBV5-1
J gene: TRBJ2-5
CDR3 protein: CASSLNDYPQETQYF
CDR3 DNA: TGCGCCAGCAGCTTGAATGACTACCCACAAGAGACCCAGTACTTC

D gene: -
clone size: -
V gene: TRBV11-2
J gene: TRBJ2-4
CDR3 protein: CASYGLDPSLGFDIQYF
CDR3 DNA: TGTGCCAGCTATGGTCTCGACCCTTCCCTAGGCTTTGACATTCAGTACTTC

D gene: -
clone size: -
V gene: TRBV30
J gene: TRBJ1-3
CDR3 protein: CAWSGPRGTIYF
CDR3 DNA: TGTGCCTGGAGTGGGCCCCGCGGCACCATATATTTT

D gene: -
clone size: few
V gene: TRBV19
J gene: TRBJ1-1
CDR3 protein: CASNRGQGITEAFF
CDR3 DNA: TGTGCCAGTAATCGGGGCCAGGGAATCACTGAAGCTTTCTTT

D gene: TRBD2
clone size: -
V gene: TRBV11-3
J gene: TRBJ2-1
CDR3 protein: CASSSGSGTSGGAHEQFF
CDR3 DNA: TGTGCCAGCAGCTCAGGGAGTGGGACTAGCGGGGGGGCACATGAGCAGTTCTTC

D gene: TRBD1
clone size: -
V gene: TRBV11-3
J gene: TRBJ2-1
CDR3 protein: CASSLTGLSYNEQFF
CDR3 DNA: TGTGCCAGCAGCTTGACAGGGCTCTCCTACAATGAGCAGTTCTTC

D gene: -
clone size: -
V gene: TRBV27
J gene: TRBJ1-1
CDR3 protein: CASTRIGGSAFF
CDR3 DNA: TGTGCCAGCACCAGAATCGGGGGATCGGCTTTCTTT

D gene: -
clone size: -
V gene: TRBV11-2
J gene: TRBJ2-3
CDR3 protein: CASRPTGLDTQYF
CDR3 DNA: TGTGCCAGCAGACCTACAGGATTAGATACGCAGTATTTT

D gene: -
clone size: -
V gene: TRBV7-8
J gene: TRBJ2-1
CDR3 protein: CASSLFTSDGGYNEQFF
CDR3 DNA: TGTGCCAGCAGCTTATTTACTTCCGACGGCGGATACAATGAGCAGTTCTTC

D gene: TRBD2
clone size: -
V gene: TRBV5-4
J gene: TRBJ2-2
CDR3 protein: CASSHGGSGGELFF
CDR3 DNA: TGTGCCAGCAGCCACGGGGGGTCCGGCGGGGAGCTGTTTTTT

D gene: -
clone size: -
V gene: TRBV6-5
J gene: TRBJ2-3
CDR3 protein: CASSYYGAGTDTQYF
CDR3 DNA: TGTGCCAGCAGTTACTATGGAGCCGGCACAGATACGCAGTATTTT